This TCR beta chain was sequenced in a study of blood T cells in healthy people across ages. PBMCs were isolated at a quantity of at least 7 million per sample. In its sample, this clonotype was seen a few times. CDR1 and CDR2 from the germline V gene are SNHLY and FYNNEI. CDR3 size: 13 residues. The J segment lost 7 bases and the V segment lost 7 bases, leaving 10 bases of the junction unmatched. Through a sample-barcoded 5' primer and a J-beta primer mix, a second PCR was run for roughly 6 to 12 cycles. All samples yielded 2.5 million or more CDR3-containing paired-end reads. Each CDR3 protein gets one entry after TCRdb re-called the 5' RACE reads with MiXCR. This table holds about 700,000 distinct CDR3 sequences, approximately 29% found once.

Material: blood. This TCR was sampled from an elderly woman in good health. The genes are TRBV2 and TRBJ2-7; 7 bases match TRBD2. CDR3 loop: CASTWTSTHEQYF. The CDR3 DNA reads as TGTGCCAGCACTTGGACTAGTACCCATGAGCAGTACTTC.